This T cell receptor (beta chain) was retrieved from a study of T cells in Graves' hyperthyroidism and ophthalmopathy. This clonotype was picked up many times. Antigen unknown. Findings and limits, study-wide: The model predicted ophthalmopathy a median roughly six months before onset.

The CDR3 is 14 residues long. The germline CDR1 and CDR2 sequences are SGHAT and FQNNGV. The V and J ends lost 7 bases and 6 bases, in that order; junction bases with no gene match: 9. RNA transcripts served as the template for amplifying TCR beta CDR3 regions. HTBI primers were the set used in a first-round RT-PCR of the TCR CDR3. TCRdb reprocessed the multiplex PCR reads via MiXCR and lists one record per CDR3 protein. The sample lists hundreds of thousands of distinct CDR3 sequences, 16% seen once, with around 18% in the top ten. The clonotype comes from a woman younger than 30 with Graves' hyperthyroidism. The material sequenced was blood. V usage is TRBV11-2 and J usage is TRBJ2-1, with 7 bases fitting TRBD2. Here the CDR3 DNA reads TGTGCCAGCACCTGGGGGAGGGCATCCAATGAGCAGTTCTTC. Encoded protein: CASTWGRASNEQFF.